Presented here are 17 T cell receptor beta chains from one specimen sequenced in a study of early T cells in non-severe SARS-CoV-2 infection. TCRdb fed the 5' RACE reads into MiXCR, producing one record per CDR3 protein. This sample has tens of thousands of distinct CDR3 sequences, with around 15% found just once. Specimen: whole blood. These receptors all come from an adult who was a healthcare worker with PCR-confirmed SARS-CoV-2 infection or an uninfected control (not recorded which).

In its sample, this clonotype was seen a few times. CDR3 in amino acids: CASSLTSGSNTQYF. DNA for the CDR3: TGTGCCAGCAGTCTTACTAGCGGTTCAAATACGCAGTATTTT. This chain uses TRBV6-2 or TRBV6-3 with TRBJ2-3; 8 bases are shared with TRBD2. CDR1 and CDR2 (germline): MNHEY, SVGEGT. The CDR3 extends over 14 amino acids. V was clipped by 5 bases and J by 7 bases; unmatched bases: 8.

This clonotype was detected only a few times. The chain combines TRBV7-9 with TRBJ2-3; 9 bases agree with TRBD2. Germline trimming cut 3 bases from V and 3 bases from J; bases unmatched to any gene: 1. Looked up from germline, CDR1 is SEHNR and CDR2 is FQNEAQ (reference sequence). There are 14 residues in the CDR3. CDR3: CASSLTSGTDTQYF. The CDR3 DNA reads TGTGCCAGCAGCTTGACTAGCGGTACAGATACGCAGTATTTT. The entire variable domain, with the rest obtained from reference TRBV7-9 and TRBJ2-3, is as follows: DTGVSQNPRHKITKRGQNVTFRCDPISEHNRLYWYRQTLGQGPEFLTYFQNEAQLEKSRLLSDRFSAERPKGSFSTLEIQRTEQGDSAMYLCASSLTSGTDTQYFGPGTRLTVL.

The chain is built from TRBV15 and TRBJ1-1, with unresolved D. The germline V and J ends were trimmed by 0 bases and 6 bases, with 14 bases remaining between them. The CDR3 is 15 amino acids. Germline assignment: CDR1 LNHNV and CDR2 YYDKDF (reference sequence). Here the CDR3 DNA reads TGTGCCACCAGCAGAGATATGCAGGTTGAGGCTGAAGCTTTCTTT. Protein product: CATSRDMQVEAEAFF. Based on the CDR3 plus reference TRBV15 and TRBJ1-1, the full variable domain is DAMVIQNPRYQVTQFGKPVTLSCSQTLNHNVMYWYQQKSSQAPKLLFHYYDKDFNNEADTPDNFQSRRPNTSFCFLDIRSPGLGDTAMYLCATSRDMQVEAEAFFGQGTRLTVV.

This clonotype appeared many times. The chain combines TRBV29-1 with TRBJ2-1; 8 nucleotides agree with TRBD2. This CDR3 spans 16 amino acids. The V gene end was trimmed by 2 bases and the J gene end by 7 bases; junction bases not matched to a gene: 13. From germline, CDR1 is SQVTM and CDR2 ANQGSEA. As DNA, the CDR3 is TGCAGCGTTGAATACGATCCGGGGGGGCAACGGAATGAGCAGTTCTTC. The encoded protein is CSVEYDPGGQRNEQFF.

The chain links TRBV6-2 or TRBV6-3 to TRBJ1-1; 7 positions match TRBD1. V shed 6 bases, J shed 5 bases, and the junction held 12 bases outside the gene matches. This CDR3 is 15 amino acids long. CDR1 and CDR2 from the germline V gene are MNHEY and SVGEGT. CDR3 residues: CASSPETGRGTEAFF. In DNA form, the CDR3 reads TGTGCCAGCAGCCCAGAGACAGGGCGGGGGACTGAAGCTTTCTTT.

V and J are TRBV7-2 and TRBJ2-3, with D hard to call. The CDR3 is made up of 13 amino acids. Per the germline V gene, CDR1 is SGHTA and CDR2 is FQGNSA. The V gene lost 2 bases and the J gene lost 6 bases, with 9 bases spanning the gap. CDR3: CASSLKYADTQYF. CDR3 sequence (DNA): TGTGCCAGCAGCTTAAAATATGCGGATACGCAGTATTTT.

This clonotype was found many times. This rearrangement joins TRBV6-1 to TRBJ1-5; D unresolved. The V and J ends lost 7 bases and 6 bases respectively, with 16 bases between them. CDR3 length: 14 residues. The germline CDR1 and CDR2 sequences are MNHNS and SASEGT. CDR3 bases: TGTGCCAGCATGGCCCGTAGTTCGGGTCAGCCCCAGCATTTT. Translated: CASMARSSGQPQHF.

In this sample, this clonotype turned up many times. The chain uses TRBV11-2 and TRBJ2-3, with 9 bases matching TRBD1. Germline trimming cut 3 bases from V and 2 bases from J; bases unmatched to any gene: 3. CDR3 length: 15 residues. Germline values: CDR1 SGHAT, CDR2 FQNNGV. The CDR3 bases are TGTGCCAGCAGCTTCGGGACAGGGCACACAGATACGCAGTATTTT. Its translation: CASSFGTGHTDTQYF.

This rearrangement joins TRBV5-1 to TRBJ2-7; D remains ambiguous. V was trimmed by 0 bases and J by 6 bases, leaving 10 bases between them. Germline loops: CDR1 SGHRS, CDR2 YFSETQ. The CDR3 spans 13 residues. CDR3 protein: CASSLDPLSEQYF. In DNA form, the CDR3 reads TGCGCCAGCAGCTTGGATCCCCTTTCCGAGCAGTACTTC.

This clonotype has at least ten counts. The chain joins TRBV6-4 to TRBJ1-6, with 7 bases lining up with TRBD1. CDR3 size: 14 residues. CDR1 is MRHNA, CDR2 SNTAGT, per germline. The V segment lost 4 bases and the J segment 5 bases; nucleotides outside the gene matches: 2. Written as DNA, the CDR3 is TGTGCCAGCAGTGCCGGGACAGATAATTCACCCCTCCACTTT. Translation gives CASSAGTDNSPLHF.

Only a few counts were recorded for this clonotype. The CDR3 loop reads CASSTRKDTGELFF. In nucleotides, the CDR3 is TGTGCCAGCTCGACCCGGAAAGACACCGGGGAGCTGTTTTTT. The gene calls are TRBV18 and TRBJ2-2; D call uncertain. Trimming cost V 6 bases and J 3 bases, with 11 bases left between them. The CDR3 runs 14 residues. CDR1 and CDR2 from the germline V gene are KGHSH and LQKENI.

This clonotype was counted at least ten times. The chain recombines TRBV18 with TRBJ2-3; 12 bases line up with TRBD2. J lost 3 bases, V lost 4 bases, and 2 bases had no gene match. This CDR3 is built from 15 residues. Germline V gene sequence: CDR1 KGHSH, CDR2 LQKENI. The CDR3 region has the DNA TGTGCCAGCTCACTACTAGCGGGGGGTACAGATACGCAGTATTTT. The encoded protein is CASSLLAGGTDTQYF. The full variable domain, completed using reference TRBV18 and TRBJ2-3, is NAGVMQNPRHLVRRRGQEARLRCSPMKGHSHVYWYRQLPEEGLKFMVYLQKENIIDESGMPKERFSAEFPKEGPSILRIQQVVRGDSAAYFCASSLLAGGTDTQYFGPGTRLTVL.

This clonotype was observed at least ten times. The V and J genes are TRBV25-1 and TRBJ2-7; 14 positions agree with TRBD2. The CDR3 length is 22 residues. The germline V gene has CDR1 MGHDK and CDR2 SYGVNS. V lost 4 bases to trimming and J lost 1 base; unmatched junction nucleotides: 21. CDR3 in amino acids: CASSGDRGPGGLAGGRSYEQYF. The CDR3 DNA reads as TGTGCCAGCAGTGGGGACAGGGGGCCGGGCGGACTAGCGGGGGGTAGGTCCTACGAGCAGTACTTC.

This clonotype appeared once. The chain has TRBV20-1 and TRBJ2-1; 8 bases are a match to TRBD1. The CDR3 runs to 14 residues. CDR1 and CDR2 from the germline V gene are DFQATT and SNEGSKA (reference sequence). V shed 3 bases, J shed 2 bases, and the junction held 3 bases outside the gene matches. The CDR3 DNA reads as TGCAGTGCTAGGAGGACAGGGCCCTACAATGAGCAGTTCTTC. Residues: CSARRTGPYNEQFF.

The chain employs TRBV27 and TRBJ1-1, with no clear D. The CDR3 spans 12 residues. The V end was cut by 5 bases, the J end by 1 base, with 5 bases between. Germline V gene data show CDR1 as MNHEY and CDR2 as SMNVEV (reference sequence). CDR3 sequence: CASSGWNTEAFF. CDR3 sequence (DNA): TGTGCCAGCAGTGGATGGAACACTGAAGCTTTCTTT.

This clonotype has only a few counts. The rearrangement uses TRBV20-1 and TRBJ2-7, with 7 positions matching TRBD1. The CDR3 is made up of 15 amino acids. Germline V lookup: CDR1 DFQATT, CDR2 SNEGSKA (reference sequence). The V and J ends lost 5 bases and 4 bases, in that order; junction bases with no gene match: 14. The CDR3 protein is CSALSLQGMFYEQYF. Written as DNA, the CDR3 is TGCAGTGCTCTCTCTCTACAGGGGATGTTTTACGAGCAGTACTTC.

This clonotype has just a few counts. The chain has TRBV5-1 and TRBJ2-3; D unresolved. The length of the CDR3 is 14 residues. V lost 0 bases, J lost 6 bases, and 11 bases lay in between. Germline values: CDR1 SGHRS, CDR2 YFSETQ. CDR3 in amino acids: CASSLGRSEDTQYF. CDR3 in DNA: TGCGCCAGCAGCTTGGGGCGGAGCGAGGATACGCAGTATTTT. The whole variable domain, filled in from reference TRBV5-1 and TRBJ2-3, reads KAGVTQTPRYLIKTRGQQVTLSCSPISGHRSVSWYQQTPGQGLQFLFEYFSETQRNKGNFPGRFSGRQFSNSRSEMNVSTLELGDSALYLCASSLGRSEDTQYFGPGTRLTVL.